The 25 T cell receptor beta chains below were found in one sample sequenced in a study of cytomegalovirus exposure and HLA in healthy donors. With 60 Vbeta and 13 Jbeta primers, the PCR was carried out. The repertoire was sequenced with immunoSEQ multiplex PCR; TCRdb's copy has only in-frame clones and lacks some. The profile covers under 200,000 clones, with 76% appearing a single time and less than 0.9% taken by the ten largest. Sequencing was performed on PBMCs. These receptors all come from a female donor in good health and CMV-seronegative.

CDR3 DNA sequence: TGTGCCACCAGCCCCGGTCGCAGGGGGAATCAGCCCCAGCATTTT. Protein: CATSPGRRGNQPQHF. This rearrangement joins TRBV15 to TRBJ1-5; TRBD1 agrees at 7 bases. The CDR3 loop spans 15 amino acids. V gave up 5 bases and J gave up 4 bases; unmatched junction bases: 8. Looked up from germline, CDR1 is LNHNV and CDR2 is YYDKDF (reference sequence).

The chain has TRBV19 and TRBJ2-6; 12 nucleotides match TRBD2. The CDR3 covers 18 residues. V was pared by 3 bases and J by 3 bases, with 6 bases of the junction left unmatched. In germline, CDR1 is LNHDA, CDR2 SQIVND (reference sequence). Here the CDR3 DNA reads TGTGCCAGTAGTATTACTTCTAGCGGGGGGGTTGGGGCCAACGTCCTGACTTTC. It translates to CASSITSSGGVGANVLTF.

This chain joins TRBV21-1 and TRBJ2-5; TRBD1, the table's D call, was not compared with the DNA. TRBV21-1 counts as a pseudogene. This CDR3 has 15 amino acids. CDR3 sequence (DNA): TGTGCCAGCAGCAAAGGCGGGACAGCCCAAGAGACCCAGTACTTC. Encoded protein: CASSKGGTAQETQYF.

J is TRBJ1-6 and V is TRBV30; D is possibly TRBD1 (6 bases). The V end was cut by 6 bases, the J end by 11 bases, with 14 bases between. The CDR3 consists of 12 residues. CDR1 GTSNPN and CDR2 SVGIG come from the germline V gene (reference sequence). The CDR3 coding sequence is TGTGCCTGTCAGACAGGTCCTACACCCCTCCACTTT. It encodes CACQTGPTPLHF.

This chain joins TRBV10-3 and TRBJ2-1, with TRBD2 identical over 8 bases. The CDR3 loop spans 17 amino acids. Germline lookup yields CDR1 ENHRY and CDR2 SYGVKD. After removal of 2 bases from V and 6 bases from J, the junction contained 12 bases not matched to a gene. The chain's CDR3 is CAISEHRGGEGFNEQFF. The CDR3 DNA sequence: TGTGCCATCAGTGAGCACCGGGGGGGCGAGGGTTTCAATGAGCAGTTCTTC.

The chain combines TRBV7-9 with TRBJ2-2; 8 nucleotides align to TRBD1. This CDR3 is 17 amino acids long. Looked up from germline, CDR1 is SEHNR and CDR2 is FQNEAQ (reference sequence). The ends lost 4 bases at V and 1 base at J; junction bases unmatched: 8. This CDR3 reads CASSSTTGTGNTGELFF. CDR3 DNA sequence: TGTGCCAGCAGCTCTACAACCGGGACAGGGAACACCGGGGAGCTGTTTTTT.

The rearrangement uses TRBV7-9 and TRBJ1-2, with 8 bases aligning to TRBD1. V was clipped by 5 bases and J by 8 bases; unmatched bases: 16. The CDR3 has 16 amino acids. Germline CDR1 reads SEHNR; CDR2 reads FQNEAQ (reference sequence). CDR3 residues: CASSHGSTGEASGYTF. The CDR3 DNA sequence: TGTGCCAGCAGCCATGGGTCGACAGGGGAGGCTAGCGGCTACACCTTC.

The V gene is TRBV29-1, the J gene TRBJ2-3, with D unclear. CDR3 size: 13 residues. V lost 5 bases and J 0 bases, leaving 9 bases between the germline ends. Germline V gene sequence: CDR1 SQVTM, CDR2 ANQGSEA. The CDR3 bases are TGCAGCGTTACGGGTGCTAGCACAGATACGCAGTATTTT. Protein: CSVTGASTDTQYF.

This chain links TRBV5-1 with TRBJ2-7; tentatively, D is TRBD1 (6 bases). The V end lost 4 bases, the J end lost 6 bases, and 11 bases lay between the germline ends. This CDR3 is built from 12 residues. Germline values: CDR1 SGHRS, CDR2 YFSETQ. The CDR3 protein is CASSEGQFEQYF. As DNA, the CDR3 is TGCGCCAGCAGCGAAGGACAGTTCGAGCAGTACTTC.

The V gene is TRBV29-1, the J gene TRBJ2-3; 7 bases map to TRBD1. Unmatched junction bases numbered 1, after V lost 3 bases and J lost 4 bases. CDR3 size: 12 residues. The germline V gene has CDR1 SQVTM and CDR2 ANQGSEA. CDR3 DNA: TGCAGCGTTGAGGGACAGCCAGATACGCAGTATTTT. As protein: CSVEGQPDTQYF.

The chain combines TRBV6-5 with TRBJ1-1, with D possibly being TRBD1 (6 bases). This CDR3 is 13 amino acids long. V was trimmed by 5 bases and J by 1 base, leaving 8 bases between them. Per the germline V gene, CDR1 is MNHEY and CDR2 is SVGAGI. The CDR3, as DNA: TGTGCCAGCAGTCCGGGACAGAACACTGAAGCTTTCTTT. Amino acids: CASSPGQNTEAFF.

This chain joins TRBV10-3 and TRBJ2-3, with D possibly TRBD2 on 6 matching bases. Germline loops: CDR1 ENHRY, CDR2 SYGVKD. This CDR3 is 14 amino acids long. Trimming left V 10 bases short and J 1 base short, with 15 bases between. CDR3 amino acids: CATMGRPGTDTQYF. The DNA of the CDR3 is TGTGCCACCATGGGGAGGCCGGGCACAGATACGCAGTATTTT.

J is TRBJ1-5 and V is TRBV28; TRBD1 matches 9 bases. Trimming removed 5 bases from V and 8 bases from J; junction bases left unmatched: 13. CDR3 length: 16 amino acids. Germline CDR1 MDHEN, CDR2 SYDVKM. Here the CDR3 reads CASSPPDRGGWEPQHF. In DNA, the CDR3 is TGTGCCAGCAGTCCTCCGGACAGGGGAGGGTGGGAGCCCCAGCATTTT.

This clone has a single count. J is TRBJ2-1 and V is TRBV6-6; D perhaps matches TRBD2 (7 bases). Germline loops: CDR1 MNHNY, CDR2 SVGAGI (reference sequence). The germline V and J ends were trimmed by 2 bases and 6 bases, with 14 bases remaining between them. This CDR3 has 15 residues. The CDR3 spells CASSYIRGGFNEQFF. CDR3 bases: TGTGCCAGCAGTTACATAAGGGGGGGTTTCAATGAGCAGTTCTTC.

This chain links TRBV11-2 with TRBJ2-2, with 9 bases fitting TRBD2. The junction had 14 bases not matched to a gene; V was cut back by 5 bases and J by 7 bases. This CDR3 comprises 17 residues. Germline CDR1 SGHAT, CDR2 FQNNGV. The DNA for the CDR3 is TGTGCCAGCAGCCGCGGAGGCGGGAGGGCCCTTGGCGGGGAGCTGTTTTTT. Translation: CASSRGGGRALGGELFF.

This clone is a singleton in its sample. The V call is TRBV6-5, the J call TRBJ2-7, with TRBD1 identical over 7 bases. Germline trimming cut 7 bases from V and 2 bases from J; bases unmatched to any gene: 5. Germline CDR1 and CDR2: MNHEY and SVGAGI. The CDR3 length is 13 residues. The CDR3, as DNA: TGTGCCAGCATCCCGACAGGGCCCTACGAGCAGTACTTC. It is translated as CASIPTGPYEQYF.

The chain joins TRBV10-3 to TRBJ2-1, with 7 bases lining up with TRBD2. This CDR3 contains 14 residues. Per the germline V gene, CDR1 is ENHRY and CDR2 is SYGVKD. Unmatched junction bases numbered 8, after V lost 7 bases and J lost 5 bases. CDR3 region: CAIKRSGENNEQFF. The CDR3 region has the DNA TGTGCCATCAAACGGAGCGGGGAAAACAATGAGCAGTTCTTC.

The chain employs TRBV18 and TRBJ2-3; 14 bases match TRBD2. CDR1 is KGHSH, CDR2 LQKENI, per germline. J gave up 3 bases and V 6 bases, and 5 bases lay outside the gene matches. The CDR3 has 16 amino acids. DNA of the CDR3: TGTGCCAGCTCGTCAGGACTAGCGGGGGGAACAGATACGCAGTATTTT. Its translation: CASSSGLAGGTDTQYF.

The chain carries TRBV14 and TRBJ2-1; D possibly corresponds to TRBD2 (6 bases). Trimming removed 6 bases from V and 2 bases from J, with 20 bases in between. This CDR3 contains 17 residues. Germline CDR1 is SGHDN and CDR2 is FVKESK. The CDR3 protein is CASSHPTGRGPYNEQFF. The CDR3 DNA follows: TGTGCCAGCAGTCACCCAACCGGGCGGGGCCCCTACAATGAGCAGTTCTTC.

This clone has a handful of counts. The chain joins TRBV9 to TRBJ2-3, with 10 nucleotides matching TRBD2. The CDR3 is made up of 15 amino acids. J lost 2 bases, V lost 4 bases, and 4 bases had no gene match. The germline gives CDR1 SGDLS, CDR2 YYNGEE. This CDR3 is CASSLSGGTTDTQYF. The CDR3 DNA reads TGTGCCAGCAGCCTTAGCGGGGGGACCACAGATACGCAGTATTTT. Together with reference TRBV9 and TRBJ2-3, the CDR3 gives the full variable domain: DSGVTQTPKHLITATGQRVTLRCSPRSGDLSVYWYQQSLDQGLQFLIQYYNGEERAKGNILERFSAQQFPDLHSELNLSSLELGDSALYFCASSLSGGTTDTQYFGPGTRLTVL.

The chain employs TRBV30 and TRBJ1-1; D unresolved. The CDR3 spans 12 residues. From germline, CDR1 is GTSNPN and CDR2 SVGIG (reference sequence). V was trimmed by 1 base and J by 8 bases, leaving 11 bases between them. The chain's CDR3 is CAWSADNPEAFF. The CDR3 DNA follows: TGTGCCTGGAGTGCCGACAACCCAGAAGCTTTCTTT.

The chain uses TRBV28 and TRBJ2-7, with 10 bases lining up with TRBD2. The germline V gene has CDR1 MDHEN and CDR2 SYDVKM. The V gene end was trimmed by 8 bases and the J gene end by 5 bases; junction bases not matched to a gene: 9. The CDR3 sequence is 14 residues long. In DNA form, the CDR3 reads TGTGCCAGCGCGGTCCTAGCGGGAGTGGACGAGCAGTACTTC. This sequence encodes CASAVLAGVDEQYF.

This clone appeared a single time. This chain joins TRBV5-1 and TRBJ1-4; D is unclear. V dropped 1 base and J dropped 7 bases, with 17 bases sitting between them. The CDR3 length is 16 residues. Germline values: CDR1 SGHRS, CDR2 YFSETQ. The CDR3 bases are TGCGCCAGCAGCTTGTTAGTTACAGCCGGGAGTGAAAAACTGTTTTTT. This encodes CASSLLVTAGSEKLFF.

In this sample, this clone turned up once. This rearrangement joins TRBV7-2 to TRBJ1-3; 7 bases align to TRBD1. The CDR3 consists of 14 residues. Trimming removed 5 bases from V and 3 bases from J; junction bases left unmatched: 4. In germline, CDR1 is SGHTA, CDR2 FQGNSA. The CDR3 loop reads CASSPDRVGNTIYF. The CDR3 DNA follows: TGTGCCAGCAGCCCCGACAGGGTTGGAAACACCATATATTTT.

The CDR3 DNA sequence: TGTGCCAGCAGCCAGACTAGCGGGAAAGGAGAGCAGTTCTTC. As protein: CASSQTSGKGEQFF. The rearrangement joins TRBV6-6 to TRBJ2-1; TRBD2 matches 11 bases. Germline values: CDR1 MNHNY, CDR2 SVGAGI (reference sequence). This CDR3 comprises 14 residues. V lost 6 bases, J lost 10 bases, and 8 bases stayed unmatched.